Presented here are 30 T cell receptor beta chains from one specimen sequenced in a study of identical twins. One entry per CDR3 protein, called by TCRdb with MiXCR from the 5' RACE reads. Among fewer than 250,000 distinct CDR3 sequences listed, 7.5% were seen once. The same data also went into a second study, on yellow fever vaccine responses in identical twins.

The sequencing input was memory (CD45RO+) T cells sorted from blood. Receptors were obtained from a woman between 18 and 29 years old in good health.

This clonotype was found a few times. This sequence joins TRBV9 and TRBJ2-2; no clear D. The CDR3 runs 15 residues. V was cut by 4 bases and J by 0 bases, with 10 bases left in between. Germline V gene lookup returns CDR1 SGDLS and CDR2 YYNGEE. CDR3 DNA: TGTGCCAGCAGCCAAGGGCGGCCGAACACCGGGGAGCTGTTTTTT. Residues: CASSQGRPNTGELFF. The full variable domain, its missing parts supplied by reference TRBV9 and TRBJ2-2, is DSGVTQTPKHLITATGQRVTLRCSPRSGDLSVYWYQQSLDQGLQFLIQYYNGEERAKGNILERFSAQQFPDLHSELNLSSLELGDSALYFCASSQGRPNTGELFFGEGSRLTVL.

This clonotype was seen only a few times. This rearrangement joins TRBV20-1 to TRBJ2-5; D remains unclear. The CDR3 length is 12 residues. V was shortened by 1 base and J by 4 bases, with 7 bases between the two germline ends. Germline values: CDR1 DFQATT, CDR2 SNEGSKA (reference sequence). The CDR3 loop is CSARVRGETQYF. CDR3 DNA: TGCAGTGCTAGAGTCCGAGGAGAGACCCAGTACTTC.

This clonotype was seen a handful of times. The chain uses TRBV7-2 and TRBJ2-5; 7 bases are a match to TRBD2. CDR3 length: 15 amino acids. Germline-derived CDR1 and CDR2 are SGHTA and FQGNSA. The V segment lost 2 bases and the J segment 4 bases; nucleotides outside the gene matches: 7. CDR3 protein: CASSLRDYKGETQYF. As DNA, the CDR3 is TGTGCCAGCAGCTTAAGGGACTACAAAGGAGAGACCCAGTACTTC.

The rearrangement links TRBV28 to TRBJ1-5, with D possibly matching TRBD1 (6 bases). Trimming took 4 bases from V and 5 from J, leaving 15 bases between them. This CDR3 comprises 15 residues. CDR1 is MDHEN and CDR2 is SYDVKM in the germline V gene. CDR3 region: CASSSGGRGYQPQHF. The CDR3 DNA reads TGTGCCAGCAGTTCCGGGGGGCGCGGGTATCAGCCCCAGCATTTT.

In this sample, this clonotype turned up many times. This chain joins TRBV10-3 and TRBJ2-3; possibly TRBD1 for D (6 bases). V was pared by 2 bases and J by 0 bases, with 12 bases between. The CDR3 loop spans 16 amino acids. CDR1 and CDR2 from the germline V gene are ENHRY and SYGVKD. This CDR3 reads CAISEGQFSSTDTQYF. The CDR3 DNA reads TGTGCCATCAGTGAGGGACAGTTCTCTAGCACAGATACGCAGTATTTT.

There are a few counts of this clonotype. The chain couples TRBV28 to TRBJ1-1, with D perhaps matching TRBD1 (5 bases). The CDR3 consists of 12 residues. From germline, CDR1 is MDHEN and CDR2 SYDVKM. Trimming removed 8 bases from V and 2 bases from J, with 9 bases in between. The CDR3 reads CASRQLNTEAFF. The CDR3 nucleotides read TGTGCCAGCCGACAGTTAAACACTGAAGCTTTCTTT.

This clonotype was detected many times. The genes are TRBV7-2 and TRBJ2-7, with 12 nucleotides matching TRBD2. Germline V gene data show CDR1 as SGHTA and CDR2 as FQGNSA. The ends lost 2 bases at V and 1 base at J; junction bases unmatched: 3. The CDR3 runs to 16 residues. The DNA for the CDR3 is TGTGCCAGCAGCTTAACTAGCGGGAGGTTTTCCTACGAGCAGTACTTC. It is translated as CASSLTSGRFSYEQYF.

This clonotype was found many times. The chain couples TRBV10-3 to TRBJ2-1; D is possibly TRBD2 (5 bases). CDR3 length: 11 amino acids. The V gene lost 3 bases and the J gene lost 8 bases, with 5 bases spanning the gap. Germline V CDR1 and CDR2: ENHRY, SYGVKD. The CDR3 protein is CAISDGDEQFF. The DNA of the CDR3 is TGTGCCATCAGTGACGGGGATGAGCAGTTCTTC.

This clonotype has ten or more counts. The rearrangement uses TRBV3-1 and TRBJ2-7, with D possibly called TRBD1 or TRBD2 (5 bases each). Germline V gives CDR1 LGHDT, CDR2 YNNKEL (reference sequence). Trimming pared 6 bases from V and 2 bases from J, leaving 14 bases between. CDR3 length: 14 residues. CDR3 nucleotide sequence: TGTGCCAGCAGGAGAGGGGTAGGGCCCTACGAGCAGTACTTC. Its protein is CASRRGVGPYEQYF.

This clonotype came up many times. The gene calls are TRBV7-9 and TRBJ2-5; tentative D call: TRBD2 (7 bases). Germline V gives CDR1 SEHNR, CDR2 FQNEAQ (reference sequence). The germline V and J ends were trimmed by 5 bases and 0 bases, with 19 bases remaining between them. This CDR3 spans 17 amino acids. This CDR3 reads CASSDNKGGLYQETQYF. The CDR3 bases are TGTGCCAGCAGCGATAATAAGGGGGGGCTCTACCAAGAGACCCAGTACTTC.

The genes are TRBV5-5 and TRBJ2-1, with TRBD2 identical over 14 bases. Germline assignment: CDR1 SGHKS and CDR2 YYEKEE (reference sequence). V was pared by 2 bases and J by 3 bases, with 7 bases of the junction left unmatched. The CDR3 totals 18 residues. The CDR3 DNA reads TGTGCCAGCAGCTTATTAGGACTAGCGGGAGGCGTCTACAATGAGCAGTTCTTC. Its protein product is CASSLLGLAGGVYNEQFF.

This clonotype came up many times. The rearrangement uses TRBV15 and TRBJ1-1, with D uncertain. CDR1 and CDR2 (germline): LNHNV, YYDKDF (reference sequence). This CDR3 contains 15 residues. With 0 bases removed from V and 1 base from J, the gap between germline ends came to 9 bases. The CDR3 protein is CATSRDRGSNTEAFF. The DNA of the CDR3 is TGTGCCACCAGCAGAGATCGGGGATCGAACACTGAAGCTTTCTTT.

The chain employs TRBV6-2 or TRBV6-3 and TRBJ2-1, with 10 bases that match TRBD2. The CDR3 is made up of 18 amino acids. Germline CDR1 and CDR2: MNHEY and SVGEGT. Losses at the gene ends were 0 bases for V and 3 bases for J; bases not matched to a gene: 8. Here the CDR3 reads CASSYSAMGLAIYNEQFF. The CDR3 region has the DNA TGTGCCAGCAGTTACTCAGCCATGGGACTAGCGATCTACAATGAGCAGTTCTTC.

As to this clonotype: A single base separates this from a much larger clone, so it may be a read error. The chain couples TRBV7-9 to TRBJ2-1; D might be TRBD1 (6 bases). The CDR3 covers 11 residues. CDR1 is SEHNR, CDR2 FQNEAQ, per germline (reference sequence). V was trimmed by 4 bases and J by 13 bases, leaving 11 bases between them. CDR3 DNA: TGTGCCAGCAGCTGGACAGAGACCCAGTTCTTC. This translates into CASSWTETQFF. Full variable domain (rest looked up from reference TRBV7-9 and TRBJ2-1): DTGVSQNPRHKITKRGQNVTFRCDPISEHNRLYWYRQTLGQGPEFLTYFQNEAQLEKSRLLSDRFSAERPKGSFSTLEIQRTEQGDSAMYLCASSWTETQFFGPGTRLTVL.

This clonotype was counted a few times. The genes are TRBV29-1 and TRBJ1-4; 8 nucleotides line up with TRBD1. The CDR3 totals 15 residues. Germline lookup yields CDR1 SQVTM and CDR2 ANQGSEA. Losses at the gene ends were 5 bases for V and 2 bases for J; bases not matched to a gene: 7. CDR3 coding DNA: TGCAGCGTTCCTTATCAGGGGGCTACTAATGAAAAACTGTTTTTT. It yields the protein CSVPYQGATNEKLFF.

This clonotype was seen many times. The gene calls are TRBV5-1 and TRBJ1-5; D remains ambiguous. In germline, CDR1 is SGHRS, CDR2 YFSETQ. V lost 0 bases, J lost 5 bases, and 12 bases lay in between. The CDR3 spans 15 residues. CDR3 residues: CASSLDSPADQPQHF. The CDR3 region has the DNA TGCGCCAGCAGCTTGGACAGCCCCGCCGATCAGCCCCAGCATTTT.

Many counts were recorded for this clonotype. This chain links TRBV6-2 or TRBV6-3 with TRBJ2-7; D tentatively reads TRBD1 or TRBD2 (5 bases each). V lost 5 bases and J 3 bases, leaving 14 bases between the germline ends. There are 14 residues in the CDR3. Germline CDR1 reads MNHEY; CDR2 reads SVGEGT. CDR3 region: CASSNPGRNYEQYF. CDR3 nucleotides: TGTGCCAGCAGTAACCCGGGACGCAACTACGAGCAGTACTTC.

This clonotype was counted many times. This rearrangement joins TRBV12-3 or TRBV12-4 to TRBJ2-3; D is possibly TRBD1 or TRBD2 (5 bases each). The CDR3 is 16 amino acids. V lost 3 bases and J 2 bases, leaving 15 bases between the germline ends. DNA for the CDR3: TGTGCCAGCAGTTTGTTAAGCCAGGGACCCACAGATACGCAGTATTTT. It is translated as CASSLLSQGPTDTQYF.

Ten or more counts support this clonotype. The CDR3 DNA sequence: TGCAGTGCTAGTACGTTCGCTCTTCGGACCCAGTACTTC. It yields the protein CSASTFALRTQYF. This chain uses TRBV20-1 with TRBJ2-5; D uncertain. The length of the CDR3 is 13 residues. V lost 3 bases, J lost 7 bases, and 15 bases lay in between. The germline CDR1 and CDR2 sequences are DFQATT and SNEGSKA (reference sequence).

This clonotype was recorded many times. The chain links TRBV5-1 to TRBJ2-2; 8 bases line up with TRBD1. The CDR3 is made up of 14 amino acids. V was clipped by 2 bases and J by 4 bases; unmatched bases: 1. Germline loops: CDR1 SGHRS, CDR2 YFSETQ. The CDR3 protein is CASSFGQGTGELFF. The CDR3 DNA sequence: TGCGCCAGCAGCTTTGGACAGGGCACCGGGGAGCTGTTTTTT. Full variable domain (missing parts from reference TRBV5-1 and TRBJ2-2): KAGVTQTPRYLIKTRGQQVTLSCSPISGHRSVSWYQQTPGQGLQFLFEYFSETQRNKGNFPGRFSGRQFSNSRSEMNVSTLELGDSALYLCASSFGQGTGELFFGEGSRLTVL.

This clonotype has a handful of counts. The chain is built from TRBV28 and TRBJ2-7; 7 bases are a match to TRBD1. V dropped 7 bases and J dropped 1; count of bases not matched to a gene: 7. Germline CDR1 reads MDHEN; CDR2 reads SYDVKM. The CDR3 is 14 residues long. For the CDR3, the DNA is TGTGCCAGCATCACAAAGGGACAGTCCTACGAGCAGTACTTC. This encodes CASITKGQSYEQYF.

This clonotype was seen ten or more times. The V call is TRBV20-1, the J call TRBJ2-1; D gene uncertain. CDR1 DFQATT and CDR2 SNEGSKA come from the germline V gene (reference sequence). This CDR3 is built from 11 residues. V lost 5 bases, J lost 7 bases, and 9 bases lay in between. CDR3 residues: CSAFNENEQFF. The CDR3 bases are TGCAGTGCTTTTAATGAAAATGAGCAGTTCTTC.

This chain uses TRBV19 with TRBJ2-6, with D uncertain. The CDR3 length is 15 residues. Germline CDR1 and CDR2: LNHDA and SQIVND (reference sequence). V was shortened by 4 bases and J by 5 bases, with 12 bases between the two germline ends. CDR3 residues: CASSTDGVWANVLTF. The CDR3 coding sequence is TGTGCCAGTAGTACCGACGGAGTCTGGGCCAACGTCCTGACTTTC. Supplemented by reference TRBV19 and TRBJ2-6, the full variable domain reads DGGITQSPKYLFRKEGQNVTLSCEQNLNHDAMYWYRQDPGQGLRLIYYSQIVNDFQKGDIAEGYSVSREKKESFPLTVTSAQKNPTAFYLCASSTDGVWANVLTFGAGSRLTVL.

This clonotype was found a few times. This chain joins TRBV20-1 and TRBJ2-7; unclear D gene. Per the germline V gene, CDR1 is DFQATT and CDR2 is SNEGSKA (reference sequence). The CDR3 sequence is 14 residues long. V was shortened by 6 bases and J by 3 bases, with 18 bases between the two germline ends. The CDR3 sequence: CSAKVGTRLYEQYF. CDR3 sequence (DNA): TGCAGTGCCAAAGTTGGAACCCGGCTCTACGAGCAGTACTTC.

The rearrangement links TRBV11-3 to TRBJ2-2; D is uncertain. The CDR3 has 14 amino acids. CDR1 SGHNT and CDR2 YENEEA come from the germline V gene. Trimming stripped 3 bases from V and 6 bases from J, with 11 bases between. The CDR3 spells CASSLDPTSGELFF. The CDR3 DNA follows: TGTGCCAGCAGCTTGGACCCGACATCCGGGGAGCTGTTTTTT.

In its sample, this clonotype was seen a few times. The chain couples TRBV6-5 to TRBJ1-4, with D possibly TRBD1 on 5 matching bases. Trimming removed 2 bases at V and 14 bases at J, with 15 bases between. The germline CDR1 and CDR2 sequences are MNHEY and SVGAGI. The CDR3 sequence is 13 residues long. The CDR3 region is CASSYRDGSKLFF. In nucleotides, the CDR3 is TGTGCCAGCAGTTACCGGGACGGCTCTAAGCTGTTTTTT.

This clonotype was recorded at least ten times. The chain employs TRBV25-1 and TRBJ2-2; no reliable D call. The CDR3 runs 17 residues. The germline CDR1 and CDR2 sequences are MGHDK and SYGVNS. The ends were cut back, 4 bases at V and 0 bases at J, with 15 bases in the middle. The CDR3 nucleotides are TGTGCCAGCAGTGGTCCGGTTGGGCGCGCGAACACCGGGGAGCTGTTTTTT. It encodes CASSGPVGRANTGELFF.

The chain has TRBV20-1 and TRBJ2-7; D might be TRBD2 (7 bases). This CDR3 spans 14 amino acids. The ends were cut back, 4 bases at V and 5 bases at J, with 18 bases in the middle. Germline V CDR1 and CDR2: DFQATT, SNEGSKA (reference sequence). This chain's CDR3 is CSAKHRDGGHEQYF. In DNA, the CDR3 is TGCAGTGCTAAACACAGGGACGGGGGGCACGAGCAGTACTTC.

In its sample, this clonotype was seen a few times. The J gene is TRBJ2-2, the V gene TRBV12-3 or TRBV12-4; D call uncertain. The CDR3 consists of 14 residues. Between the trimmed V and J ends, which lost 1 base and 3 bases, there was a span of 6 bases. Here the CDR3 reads CASSLDAYTGELFF. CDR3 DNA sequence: TGTGCCAGCAGTTTAGACGCCTACACCGGGGAGCTGTTTTTT.

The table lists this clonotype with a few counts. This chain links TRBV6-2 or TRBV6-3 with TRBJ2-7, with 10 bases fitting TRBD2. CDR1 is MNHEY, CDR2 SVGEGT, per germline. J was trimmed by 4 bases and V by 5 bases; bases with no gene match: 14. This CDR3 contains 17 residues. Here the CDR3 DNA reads TGTGCCAGCAGTATCGGCGGGCTAGCGGGAGTGATGTACGAGCAGTACTTC. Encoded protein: CASSIGGLAGVMYEQYF.